The entry that follows covers one T cell receptor beta chain sequence. The entry originates in a study of blood T cell repertoires in COVID-19. Study details: Sites across the United States, Italy and Spain contributed samples from acute and convalescent COVID-19. T cells, B-cell-depleted T cells, or PBMCs provided the cDNA or gDNA that served as material.

In the authors' workflow: The authors estimated nucleated cell counts from reference gene primer amplification. Sequencing used immunoSEQ multiplex PCR; TCRdb keeps in-frame clones, though not all of them. V, J and clone size reflect that table, while D and trimming were determined from the DNA. The sample lists a few hundred thousand clones; roughly 82% were seen once. This clonotype originated in a woman aged 50 to 60 with acute or convalescent COVID-19. Sequencing was performed on peripheral blood.

The CDR3 bases are TGTGCCAGCAGCTCGCTGAAGGGCGGGCGGAACACTGAAGCTTTCTTT. This codes for CASSSLKGGRNTEAFF. J is TRBJ1-1 and V is TRBV5-4, with D unclear. Trimming took 3 bases from V and 1 from J, leaving 16 bases between them. CDR1 SGHNT and CDR2 YYREEE come from the germline V gene (reference sequence). CDR3 length: 16 amino acids.